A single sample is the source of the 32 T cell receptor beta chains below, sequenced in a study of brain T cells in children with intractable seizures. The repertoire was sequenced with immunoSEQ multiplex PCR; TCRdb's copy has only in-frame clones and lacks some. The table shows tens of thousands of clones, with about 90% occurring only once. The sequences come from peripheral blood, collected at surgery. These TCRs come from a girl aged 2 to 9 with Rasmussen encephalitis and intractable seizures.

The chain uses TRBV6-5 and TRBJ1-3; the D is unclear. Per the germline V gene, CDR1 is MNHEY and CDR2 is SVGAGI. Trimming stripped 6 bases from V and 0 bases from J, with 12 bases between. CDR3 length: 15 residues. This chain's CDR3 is CASSSGPYSGNTIYF. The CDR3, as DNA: TGTGCCAGCAGCTCCGGGCCTTACTCTGGAAACACCATATATTTT.

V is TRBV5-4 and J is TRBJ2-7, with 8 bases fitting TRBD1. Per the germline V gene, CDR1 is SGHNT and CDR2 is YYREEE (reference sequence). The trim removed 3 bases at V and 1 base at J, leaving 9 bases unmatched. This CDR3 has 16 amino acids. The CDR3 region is CASSSSGTGLSYEQYF. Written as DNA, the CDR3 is TGTGCCAGCAGCTCCTCCGGGACAGGACTTTCCTACGAGCAGTACTTC.

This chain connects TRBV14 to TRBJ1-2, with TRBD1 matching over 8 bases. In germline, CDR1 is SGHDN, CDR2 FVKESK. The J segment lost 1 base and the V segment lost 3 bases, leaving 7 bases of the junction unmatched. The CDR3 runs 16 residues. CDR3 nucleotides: TGTGCCAGCAGCCATACCGGGACAGGACTTAACTATGGCTACACCTTC. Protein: CASSHTGTGLNYGYTF. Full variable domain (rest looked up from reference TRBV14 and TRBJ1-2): EAGVTQFPSHSVIEKGQTVTLRCDPISGHDNLYWYRRVMGKEIKFLLHFVKESKQDESGMPNNRFLAERTGGTYSTLKVQPAELEDSGVYFCASSHTGTGLNYGYTFGSGTRLTVV.

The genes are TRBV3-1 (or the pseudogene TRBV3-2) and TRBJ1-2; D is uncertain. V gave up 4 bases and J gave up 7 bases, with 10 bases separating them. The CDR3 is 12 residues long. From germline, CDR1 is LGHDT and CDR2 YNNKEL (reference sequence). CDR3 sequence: CASSRVQTGYTF. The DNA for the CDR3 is TGTGCCAGCAGCCGGGTACAGACTGGCTACACCTTC.

The CDR3 nucleotides read TGTGCCAGCAGTTTAAGGGACCTGTACGAGCAGTACTTC. As protein: CASSLRDLYEQYF. The chain carries TRBV6-5 and TRBJ2-7, with D possibly being TRBD1 or TRBD2 (5 bases each). With 4 bases removed from V and 4 bases from J, the gap between germline ends came to 11 bases. Germline loops: CDR1 MNHEY, CDR2 SVGAGI. This CDR3 is 13 amino acids long.

CDR3 region: CASRTDPNTGELFF. CDR3 bases: TGCGCCAGTCGGACGGACCCGAACACCGGGGAGCTGTTTTTT. This chain uses TRBV5-1 with TRBJ2-2, with D unclear. V was pared by 8 bases and J by 0 bases, with 11 bases between. Germline V gene lookup returns CDR1 SGHRS and CDR2 YFSETQ. This CDR3 spans 14 amino acids.

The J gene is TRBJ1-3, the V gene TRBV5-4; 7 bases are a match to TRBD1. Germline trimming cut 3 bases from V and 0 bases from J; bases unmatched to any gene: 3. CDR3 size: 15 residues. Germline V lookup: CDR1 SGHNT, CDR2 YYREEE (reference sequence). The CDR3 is CASSSGTASGNTIYF. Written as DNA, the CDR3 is TGTGCCAGCAGCTCGGGGACAGCCTCTGGAAACACCATATATTTT.

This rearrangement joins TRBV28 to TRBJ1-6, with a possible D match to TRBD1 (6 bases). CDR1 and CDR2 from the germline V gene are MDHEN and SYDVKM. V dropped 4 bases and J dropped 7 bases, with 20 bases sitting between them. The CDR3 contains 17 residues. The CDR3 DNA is TGTGCCAGCAGTTCTCAGAGGCGGGGGGCAAAAAATTCACCCCTCCACTTT. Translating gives CASSSQRRGAKNSPLHF.

The CDR3 sequence is CASGGRETQYF. CDR3 nucleotides: TGTGCCAGTGGAGGGCGAGAGACCCAGTACTTC. This chain uses TRBV19 with TRBJ2-5, with D possibly being TRBD2 (6 bases). Germline V lookup: CDR1 LNHDA, CDR2 SQIVND (reference sequence). The CDR3 totals 11 residues. The V and J ends lost 8 bases and 4 bases respectively, with 8 bases between them.

This chain's CDR3 is CASSPGDGEQYF. CDR3 coding DNA: TGTGCCAGCTCACCTGGGGACGGCGAGCAGTACTTC. The chain has TRBV18 and TRBJ2-7; D assignment may be TRBD1 or TRBD2 (5 bases each). Germline-derived CDR1 and CDR2 are KGHSH and LQKENI. V lost 3 bases and J lost 6, with 9 bases in between. This CDR3 comprises 12 residues.

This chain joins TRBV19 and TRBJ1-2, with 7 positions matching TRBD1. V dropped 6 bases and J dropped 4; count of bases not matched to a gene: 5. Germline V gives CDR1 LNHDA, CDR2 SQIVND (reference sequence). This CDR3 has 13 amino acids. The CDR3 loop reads CASRRGRSYGYTF. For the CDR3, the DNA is TGTGCCAGTAGGAGGGGGCGATCCTATGGCTACACCTTC.

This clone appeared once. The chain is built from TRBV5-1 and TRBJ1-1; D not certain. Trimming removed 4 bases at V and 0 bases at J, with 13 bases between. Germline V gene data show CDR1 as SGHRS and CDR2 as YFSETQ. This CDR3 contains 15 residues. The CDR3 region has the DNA TGCGCCAGCAGCAAACAGACTGAGATGAACACTGAAGCTTTCTTT. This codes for CASSKQTEMNTEAFF.

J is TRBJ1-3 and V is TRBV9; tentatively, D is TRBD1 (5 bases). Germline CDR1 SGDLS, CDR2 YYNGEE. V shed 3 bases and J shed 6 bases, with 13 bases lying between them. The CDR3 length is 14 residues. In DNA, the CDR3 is TGTGCCAGCAGCGCCTTTGGAGGGGAAAACACCATATATTTT. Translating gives CASSAFGGENTIYF.

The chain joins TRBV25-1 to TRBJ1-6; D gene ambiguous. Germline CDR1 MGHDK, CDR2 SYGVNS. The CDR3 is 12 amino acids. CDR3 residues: CGTAQLNSPLHF. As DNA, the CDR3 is TGTGGGACGGCCCAATTAAATTCACCCCTCCACTTT.

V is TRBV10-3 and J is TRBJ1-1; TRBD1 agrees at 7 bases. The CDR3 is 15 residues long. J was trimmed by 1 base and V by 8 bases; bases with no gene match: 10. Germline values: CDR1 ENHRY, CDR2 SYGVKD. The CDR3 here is CAIQPGGTQNTEAFF. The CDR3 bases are TGTGCCATCCAACCAGGGGGAACGCAGAACACTGAAGCTTTCTTT.

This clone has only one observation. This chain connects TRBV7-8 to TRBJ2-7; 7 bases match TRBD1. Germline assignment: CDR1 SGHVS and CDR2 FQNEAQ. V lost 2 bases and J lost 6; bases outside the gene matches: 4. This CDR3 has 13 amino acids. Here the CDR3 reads CASSLSRTGEQYF. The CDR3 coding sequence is TGTGCCAGCAGCTTAAGCCGGACAGGCGAGCAGTACTTC.

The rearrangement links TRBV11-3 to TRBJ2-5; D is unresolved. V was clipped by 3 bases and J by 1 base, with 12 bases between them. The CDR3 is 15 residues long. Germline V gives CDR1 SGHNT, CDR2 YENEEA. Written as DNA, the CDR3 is TGTGCCAGCAGCTTCAGCGTACTAAGCCAAGAGACCCAGTACTTC. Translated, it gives CASSFSVLSQETQYF.

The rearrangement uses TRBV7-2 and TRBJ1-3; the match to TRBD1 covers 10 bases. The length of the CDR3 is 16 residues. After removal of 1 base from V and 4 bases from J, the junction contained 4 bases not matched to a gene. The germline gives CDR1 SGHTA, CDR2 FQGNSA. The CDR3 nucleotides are TGTGCCAGCAGCTTAGAGGGGACAGGGGCAGGAAACACCATATATTTT. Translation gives CASSLEGTGAGNTIYF.

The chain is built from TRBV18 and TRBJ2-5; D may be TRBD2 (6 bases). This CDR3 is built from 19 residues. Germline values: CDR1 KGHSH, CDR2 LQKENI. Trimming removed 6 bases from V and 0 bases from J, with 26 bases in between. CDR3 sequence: CASSVKGGSGGANQETQYF. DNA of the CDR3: TGTGCCAGCTCGGTGAAAGGTGGTAGCGGAGGTGCCAACCAAGAGACCCAGTACTTC.

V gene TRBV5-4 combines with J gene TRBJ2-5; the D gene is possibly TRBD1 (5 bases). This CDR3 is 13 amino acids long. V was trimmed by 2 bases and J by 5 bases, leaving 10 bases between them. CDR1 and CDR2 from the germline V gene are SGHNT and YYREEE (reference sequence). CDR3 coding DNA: TGTGCCAGCAGCTTAGGGCACAGGGAGACCCAGTACTTC. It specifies CASSLGHRETQYF.

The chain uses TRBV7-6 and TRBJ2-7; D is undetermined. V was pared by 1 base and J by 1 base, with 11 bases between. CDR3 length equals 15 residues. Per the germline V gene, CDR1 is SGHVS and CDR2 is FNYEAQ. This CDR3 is CASSLEGSESYEQYF. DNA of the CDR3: TGTGCCAGCAGCTTAGAAGGATCGGAGTCCTACGAGCAGTACTTC.

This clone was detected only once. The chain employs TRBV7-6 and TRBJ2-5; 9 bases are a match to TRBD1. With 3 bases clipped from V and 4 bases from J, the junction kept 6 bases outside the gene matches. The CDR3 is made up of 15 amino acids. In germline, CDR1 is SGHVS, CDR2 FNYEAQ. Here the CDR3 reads CASSFRTGEAETQYF. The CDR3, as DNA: TGTGCCAGCAGCTTCCGGACAGGGGAGGCAGAGACCCAGTACTTC.

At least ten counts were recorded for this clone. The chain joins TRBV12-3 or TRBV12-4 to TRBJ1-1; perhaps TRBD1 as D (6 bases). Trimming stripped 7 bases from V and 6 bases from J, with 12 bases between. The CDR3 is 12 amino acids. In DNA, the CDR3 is TGTGCCAGCAAGGCAGGGGTACCTGAAGCTTTCTTT. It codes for CASKAGVPEAFF.

The CDR3 sequence is CASSAGQGRQETQYF. In nucleotides, the CDR3 is TGTGCCAGCAGTGCTGGACAGGGGAGACAAGAGACCCAGTACTTC. This chain uses TRBV2 with TRBJ2-5, with 9 bases fitting TRBD1. This CDR3 spans 15 amino acids. CDR1 is SNHLY, CDR2 FYNNEI, per germline. V shed 4 bases and J 2 bases; nucleotides not matched to a gene: 5.

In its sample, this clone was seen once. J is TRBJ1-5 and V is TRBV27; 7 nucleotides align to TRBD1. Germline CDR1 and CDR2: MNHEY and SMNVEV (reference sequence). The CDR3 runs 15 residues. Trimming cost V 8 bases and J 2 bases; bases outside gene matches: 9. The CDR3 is CASGYRGRGNQPQHF. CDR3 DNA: TGTGCCAGCGGTTACAGGGGTAGGGGCAATCAGCCCCAGCATTTT.

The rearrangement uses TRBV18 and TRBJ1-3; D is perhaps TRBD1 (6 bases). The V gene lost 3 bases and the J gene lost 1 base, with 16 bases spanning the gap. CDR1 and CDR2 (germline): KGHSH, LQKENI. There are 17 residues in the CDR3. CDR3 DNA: TGTGCCAGCTCACCCCTCGAGGGGGGACCTTCTGGAAACACCATATATTTT. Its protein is CASSPLEGGPSGNTIYF.

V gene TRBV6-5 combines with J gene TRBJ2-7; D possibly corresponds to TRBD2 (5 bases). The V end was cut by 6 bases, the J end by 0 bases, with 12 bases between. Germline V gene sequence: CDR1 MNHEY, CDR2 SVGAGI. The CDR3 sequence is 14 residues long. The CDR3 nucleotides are TGTGCCAGCAGGGTCGAGGGAAGCTCCTACGAGCAGTACTTC. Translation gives CASRVEGSSYEQYF.

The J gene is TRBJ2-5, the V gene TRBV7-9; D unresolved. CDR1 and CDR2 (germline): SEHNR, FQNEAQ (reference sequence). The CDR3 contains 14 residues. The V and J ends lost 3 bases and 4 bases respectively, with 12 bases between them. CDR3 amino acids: CASSFGPARETQYF. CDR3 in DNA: TGTGCCAGCAGCTTTGGGCCAGCCCGAGAGACCCAGTACTTC.

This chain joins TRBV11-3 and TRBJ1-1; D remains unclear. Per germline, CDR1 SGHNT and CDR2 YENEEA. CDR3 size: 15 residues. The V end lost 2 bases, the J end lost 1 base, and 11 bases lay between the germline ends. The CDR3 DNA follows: TGTGCCAGCAGCTTATTCGGCAGCCGGAACACTGAAGCTTTCTTT. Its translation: CASSLFGSRNTEAFF.

The CDR3 nucleotides are TGTGCCAGCACTTTAGACCTGGGTATAAGACTCCTACTCTACGAGCAGTACTTC. Encoded protein: CASTLDLGIRLLLYEQYF. The V call is TRBV11-3, the J call TRBJ2-7; no reliable D call. Trimming took off 7 bases at V and 3 bases at J, with 28 bases between the two ends. Germline CDR1 reads SGHNT; CDR2 reads YENEEA. This CDR3 comprises 18 residues.

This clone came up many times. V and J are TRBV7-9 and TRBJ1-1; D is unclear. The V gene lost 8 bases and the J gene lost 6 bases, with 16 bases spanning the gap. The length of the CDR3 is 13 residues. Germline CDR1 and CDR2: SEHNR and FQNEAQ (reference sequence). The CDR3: CASRARMDPEAFF. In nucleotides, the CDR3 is TGTGCCAGCCGGGCCAGGATGGATCCTGAAGCTTTCTTT.

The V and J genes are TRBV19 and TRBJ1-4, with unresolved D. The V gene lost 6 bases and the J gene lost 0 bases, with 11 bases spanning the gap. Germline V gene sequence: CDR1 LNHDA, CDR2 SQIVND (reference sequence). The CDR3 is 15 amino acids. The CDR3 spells CASSSLRSTNEKLFF. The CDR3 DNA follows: TGTGCCAGTAGCTCGTTGAGGTCAACTAATGAAAAACTGTTTTTT.